These 29 T cell receptor beta chains were all obtained from the same sample, sequenced in a study of Ad26.COV2.S vaccination and SARS-CoV-2 variants. This table comes from immunoSEQ multiplex PCR, and its TCRdb copy is limited to in-frame clones, with some not included. Of more than 300,000 clones listed, over 80% are singletons. The treatment was: roughly 20 received Ad26.COV2.S at low or high dose, single or two shots; 5 received placebo; per-sample allocation not given. Sampling happened 63 days after the first vaccine or placebo injection. The material was peripheral blood, obtained in a trial of Ad26.COV2.S vaccine versus placebo. The receptors stem from a person aged 18-60 years who received the Ad26.COV2.S COVID-19 vaccine or a placebo.

The V call is TRBV19, the J call TRBJ2-3, with TRBD2 matching 9 bases. This CDR3 is built from 15 residues. CDR1 and CDR2 from the germline V gene are LNHDA and SQIVND (reference sequence). The V segment lost 4 bases and the J segment 2 bases; nucleotides outside the gene matches: 4. The CDR3 coding sequence is TGTGCCAGTAGTAACCTAGCGGGACCCACAGATACGCAGTATTTT. Encoded protein: CASSNLAGPTDTQYF.

The chain has TRBV7-9 and TRBJ1-2, with D maybe TRBD1 (6 bases). From germline, CDR1 is SEHNR and CDR2 FQNEAQ (reference sequence). The CDR3 contains 13 residues. The V end was cut by 3 bases, the J end by 3 bases, with 8 bases between. CDR3 nucleotides: TGTGCCAGCAGCTTCGCAGGGGACTATGGCTACACCTTC. Its protein is CASSFAGDYGYTF.

This chain joins TRBV6-5 and TRBJ1-1; D possibly corresponds to TRBD1 (5 bases). CDR3 length equals 15 residues. Trimming shortened V by 4 bases and J by 3 bases, and 15 bases separated the two germline ends. Germline lookup yields CDR1 MNHEY and CDR2 SVGAGI. The CDR3 coding sequence is TGTGCCAGCAGTTCCCGGGACGGCGGGGACACTGAAGCTTTCTTT. It translates to CASSSRDGGDTEAFF.

The chain is built from TRBV7-2 and TRBJ2-5; 9 bases are a match to TRBD2. The CDR3 is made up of 15 amino acids. V lost 2 bases, J lost 4 bases, and 5 bases stayed unmatched. Germline values: CDR1 SGHTA, CDR2 FQGNSA. The CDR3 sequence: CASSLWLRGGETQYF. For the CDR3, the DNA is TGTGCCAGCAGCTTATGGTTGCGGGGGGGAGAGACCCAGTACTTC.

The CDR3 sequence is CASSLSGRSSGANVLTF. CDR3 bases: TGTGCCAGCAGCTTAAGCGGACGGAGCTCTGGGGCCAACGTCCTGACTTTC. The V gene is TRBV7-3, the J gene TRBJ2-6; D gene uncertain. This CDR3 is 17 amino acids long. Germline V gives CDR1 SGHTA, CDR2 FQGTGA. Trimming removed 1 base from V and 0 bases from J, with 10 bases in between. Variable domain in full (rest from reference TRBV7-3 and TRBJ2-6): GAGVSQTPSNKVTEKGKYVELRCDPISGHTALYWYRQSLGQGPEFLIYFQGTGAADDSGLPNDRFFAVRPEGSVSTLKIQRTERGDSAVYLCASSLSGRSSGANVLTFGAGSRLTVL.

Only a few counts were recorded for this clone. The chain links TRBV5-1 to TRBJ1-1; unclear D gene. This CDR3 spans 13 amino acids. The ends were cut back, 4 bases at V and 2 bases at J, with 9 bases in the middle. CDR1 SGHRS and CDR2 YFSETQ come from the germline V gene. In nucleotides, the CDR3 is TGCGCCAGCAGCGGGCAGATTAACACTGAAGCTTTCTTT. Translated, it gives CASSGQINTEAFF.

This rearrangement joins TRBV7-9 to TRBJ2-3; maybe TRBD2 (5 bases). Trimming took 1 base from V and 4 from J, leaving 9 bases between them. Germline V gene sequence: CDR1 SEHNR, CDR2 FQNEAQ (reference sequence). CDR3 size: 14 residues. The DNA of the CDR3 is TGTGCCAGCAGCTTAGTTGCGGGCTCAGATACGCAGTATTTT. It codes for CASSLVAGSDTQYF.

This chain connects TRBV24-1 to TRBJ1-2, with D maybe TRBD1 (5 bases). The CDR3 runs 12 residues. The germline CDR1 and CDR2 sequences are KGHDR and SFDVKD. Trimming took 9 bases from V and 2 from J, leaving 9 bases between them. The CDR3 spells CATGRDNYGYTF. The CDR3 region has the DNA TGTGCCACCGGAAGGGACAACTATGGCTACACCTTC.

The chain is built from TRBV28 and TRBJ1-5; possibly TRBD1 for D (5 bases). Deletions cut 5 bases from V and 7 bases from J, with 21 bases between. The CDR3 is 16 amino acids. In germline, CDR1 is MDHEN, CDR2 SYDVKM. CDR3 loop: CASSAQKSGWGQPQHF. Written as DNA, the CDR3 is TGTGCCAGCAGTGCGCAAAAATCAGGGTGGGGCCAGCCCCAGCATTTT.

This chain links TRBV3-1 (or the pseudogene TRBV3-2) with TRBJ2-7; maybe TRBD2 (7 bases). This CDR3 has 15 residues. Germline CDR1 and CDR2: LGHDT and YNNKEL (reference sequence). The ends were cut back, 4 bases at V and 3 bases at J, with 16 bases in the middle. CDR3 in amino acids: CASSLTGRADYEQYF. The CDR3 bases are TGTGCCAGCAGCCTAACAGGGAGGGCGGACTACGAGCAGTACTTC.

The J gene is TRBJ2-7, the V gene TRBV2, with a tentative D call TRBD2 (6 bases). Germline CDR1 reads SNHLY; CDR2 reads FYNNEI. CDR3 size: 14 residues. V was cut by 5 bases and J by 3 bases, with 14 bases left in between. CDR3 DNA: TGTGCCAGCAGTCGGCCTAGCGAGAACTACGAGCAGTACTTC. This sequence encodes CASSRPSENYEQYF.

The J gene is TRBJ1-1, the V gene TRBV29-1; D is possibly TRBD1 (5 bases). There are 14 residues in the CDR3. Germline lookup yields CDR1 SQVTM and CDR2 ANQGSEA. V was trimmed by 4 bases and J by 9 bases, leaving 21 bases between them. This CDR3 reads CSVVSGTASGQAFF. CDR3 bases: TGCAGCGTTGTATCGGGGACGGCGTCAGGACAAGCTTTCTTT.

The V call is TRBV30, the J call TRBJ1-4, with D uncertain. Trimming left V 0 bases short and J 2 bases short, with 13 bases between. The V gene's germline CDR1 is GTSNPN and CDR2 SVGIG (reference sequence). The CDR3 is made up of 16 amino acids. Here the CDR3 reads CAWSVPRVGTNEKLFF. The CDR3 DNA reads as TGTGCCTGGAGTGTACCTCGGGTTGGCACTAATGAAAAACTGTTTTTT.

The CDR3 is CASSRTSGGRGEQFF. For the CDR3, the DNA is TGTGCCAGTAGCAGGACTAGCGGGGGACGGGGTGAGCAGTTCTTC. The chain links TRBV19 to TRBJ2-1; TRBD2 matches 13 bases. The V gene's germline CDR1 is LNHDA and CDR2 SQIVND (reference sequence). The V gene end was trimmed by 6 bases and the J gene end by 9 bases; junction bases not matched to a gene: 8. The CDR3 contains 15 residues.

The chain couples TRBV6-5 to TRBJ1-1; the match to TRBD1 covers 7 bases. The CDR3 spans 14 residues. Germline CDR1 and CDR2: MNHEY and SVGAGI. The V and J ends lost 6 bases and 5 bases, in that order; junction bases with no gene match: 9. The CDR3 is CASRAQGEWTEAFF. The CDR3 DNA is TGTGCCAGCAGAGCTCAGGGGGAATGGACTGAAGCTTTCTTT.

This chain joins TRBV21-1 and TRBJ1-5; the table's D call of TRBD1 was not tested on the DNA. TRBV21-1 is recorded as a pseudogene. The CDR3 is 16 residues long. Written as DNA, the CDR3 is TGTGCCAGCAGCAAAAAGACAGGGACCAGCAATCAGCCCCAGCATTTT. Translation: CASSKKTGTSNQPQHF.

This sequence joins TRBV27 and TRBJ1-3; 8 bases agree with TRBD1. The CDR3 consists of 15 residues. Germline trimming cut 6 bases from V and 0 bases from J; bases unmatched to any gene: 4. Germline CDR1 and CDR2: MNHEY and SMNVEV (reference sequence). This CDR3 is CASSPGTGSGNTIYF. The CDR3 DNA reads as TGTGCCAGCAGCCCCGGGACAGGCTCTGGAAACACCATATATTTT.

The genes are TRBV7-2 and TRBJ1-3, with D unresolved. This CDR3 is 16 amino acids long. V was trimmed by 1 base and J by 1 base, leaving 11 bases between them. From germline, CDR1 is SGHTA and CDR2 FQGNSA. Here the CDR3 reads CASSLGPVISGNTIYF. As DNA, the CDR3 is TGTGCCAGCAGCTTAGGGCCGGTTATATCTGGAAACACCATATATTTT.

The chain joins TRBV28 to TRBJ1-5; D unclear. Per the germline V gene, CDR1 is MDHEN and CDR2 is SYDVKM. This CDR3 contains 14 residues. Trimming removed 5 bases at V and 0 bases at J, with 8 bases between. The CDR3, as DNA: TGTGCCAGCAGTACGATACATAGCAATCAGCCCCAGCATTTT. Amino acid sequence: CASSTIHSNQPQHF.

This clone showed up just a few times. This chain uses TRBV30 with TRBJ2-1, with 10 bases identical to TRBD2. Germline V gene sequence: CDR1 GTSNPN, CDR2 SVGIG (reference sequence). The CDR3 loop spans 14 amino acids. Unmatched junction bases numbered 2, after V lost 2 bases and J lost 4 bases. The CDR3 DNA follows: TGTGCCTGGAGTAGCGGGGGGGTTTACAATGAGCAGTTCTTC. It encodes CAWSSGGVYNEQFF.

This chain joins TRBV18 and TRBJ2-1; D may correspond to TRBD1 or TRBD2 (5 bases each). CDR3 length: 14 amino acids. Germline values: CDR1 KGHSH, CDR2 LQKENI. V lost 0 bases and J 7 bases, leaving 10 bases between the germline ends. The CDR3 DNA reads as TGTGCCAGCTCACCACCATACGAGGGGAATGAGCAGTTCTTC. It is translated as CASSPPYEGNEQFF. Using reference TRBV18 and TRBJ2-1 for the parts outside the CDR3, the full variable domain is NAGVMQNPRHLVRRRGQEARLRCSPMKGHSHVYWYRQLPEEGLKFMVYLQKENIIDESGMPKERFSAEFPKEGPSILRIQQVVRGDSAAYFCASSPPYEGNEQFFGPGTRLTVL.

CDR3 DNA sequence: TGCAGTGCTAGACAGGGGAATGGCTACACCTTC. Its translation: CSARQGNGYTF. This chain links TRBV20-1 with TRBJ1-2, with D possibly TRBD1 on 6 matching bases. Looked up from germline, CDR1 is DFQATT and CDR2 is SNEGSKA (reference sequence). The V gene lost 2 bases and the J gene lost 6 bases, with 7 bases spanning the gap. The CDR3 extends over 11 amino acids.

The chain couples TRBV5-3 to TRBJ1-5; possible D gene TRBD1, 5 bases. TRBV5-3 is labeled an ORF, and its function is uncertain. This CDR3 has 18 amino acids. V lost 10 bases, J lost 3 bases, and 29 bases lay in between. The CDR3 protein is CARLPPWGALHDNQPQHF. Written as DNA, the CDR3 is TGTGCCCGCCTCCCTCCCTGGGGCGCCCTTCATGACAATCAGCCCCAGCATTTT.

The chain uses TRBV5-6 and TRBJ2-5; TRBD2 matches at 11 bases. The germline gives CDR1 SGHDT, CDR2 YYEEEE. The ends lost 0 bases at V and 5 bases at J; junction bases unmatched: 9. The CDR3 runs to 17 residues. The CDR3 region has the DNA TGTGCCAGCAGCTTGGGACTAGCGGGGCCCCCCGGGGAGACCCAGTACTTC. Protein product: CASSLGLAGPPGETQYF.

This clone came up many times. The chain is built from TRBV28 and TRBJ1-6; D uncertain. Germline-derived CDR1 and CDR2 are MDHEN and SYDVKM. The CDR3 totals 13 residues. V was pared by 7 bases and J by 7 bases, with 11 bases between. CDR3 region: CASKNYKNSPLHF. CDR3 coding DNA: TGTGCCAGCAAAAATTACAAGAATTCACCCCTCCACTTT.

The gene calls are TRBV13 and TRBJ2-3, with 14 bases aligning to TRBD2. The CDR3 sequence is 17 residues long. V gave up 5 bases and J gave up 7 bases; unmatched junction bases: 11. Germline V gives CDR1 PRHDT, CDR2 FYEKMQ (reference sequence). In DNA form, the CDR3 reads TGTGCCAGCAGCCCCCAAAAGACTAGCGGGGGGGAGTATACGCAGTATTTT. Translation: CASSPQKTSGGEYTQYF.

The genes are TRBV3-1 (or the pseudogene TRBV3-2) and TRBJ2-7, with D possibly matching TRBD1 (6 bases). V lost 4 bases to trimming and J lost 3 bases, with 10 bases between them. The V gene's germline CDR1 is LGHDT and CDR2 YNNKEL (reference sequence). The CDR3 is 13 residues long. CDR3 coding DNA: TGTGCCAGCAGCCTAGGACAGATCTACGAGCAGTACTTC. Translated: CASSLGQIYEQYF.

V gene TRBV7-3 combines with J gene TRBJ2-2; possible D gene TRBD2, 7 bases. Trimming stripped 1 base from V and 1 base from J, with 10 bases between. CDR3 length equals 16 residues. Germline V gives CDR1 SGHTA, CDR2 FQGTGA. This chain's CDR3 is CASSLNGGQNTGELFF. The CDR3 DNA reads TGTGCCAGCAGCTTAAACGGGGGGCAGAACACCGGGGAGCTGTTTTTT.

This clone was seen a single time. This chain uses TRBV6-4 with TRBJ2-1, with 8 nucleotides matching TRBD1. This CDR3 comprises 15 residues. CDR1 is MRHNA and CDR2 is SNTAGT in the germline V gene. With 8 bases clipped from V and 7 bases from J, the junction kept 13 bases outside the gene matches. The CDR3 sequence: CASGSGETGVNEQFF. In DNA form, the CDR3 reads TGTGCCAGCGGCTCGGGTGAGACAGGGGTGAATGAGCAGTTCTTC.